This is a list of T cell receptor beta chains from one sample in a study of long-term antiretroviral therapy in people with HIV. The assay was immunoSEQ multiplex PCR, and TCRdb's table has in-frame clones only and misses some. Of around 19,000 clones in the sample, 80% to 95% are singletons; the top ten hold more than 5.5%. The source was unsorted PBMCs, collected 4.4 years after starting antiretroviral therapy. Receptor source: a woman aged 50 to 60 with HIV. Both conserved end residues are part of each CDR3. Each record gives: CDR3 DNA, CDR3 protein, clone size, V gene, J gene, D gene. A D gene is named only where the DNA matches it firmly. Size is omitted from some rows. Given values are once, few, many or a class for expanded clones.

TGCGCCAGCAGCTTGGCCGTGACAGGGGCTGGAAACACCATATATTTT	CASSLAVTGAGNTIYF	NA	TRBV5-1	TRBJ1-3	TRBD1
TGTGCCAGTAGTATTGACAGGGGGCCGTCATACTATGGCTACACCTTC	CASSIDRGPSYYGYTF	NA	TRBV19	TRBJ1-2	TRBD1
TGTGCCAGCAGCTTAGTCTTCGGAGGGAATGAAAAACTGTTTTTT	CASSLVFGGNEKLFF	NA	TRBV7-9	TRBJ1-4	NA
TGTGCCAGCAGCTTAGATTTTCAGGGGGCGCCGACAGATACGCAGTATTTT	CASSLDFQGAPTDTQYF	NA	TRBV7-8	TRBJ2-3	TRBD1
TGTGCCAGCAGCTTAGCGCGGCAGGGAGAGACCCAGTACTTC	CASSLARQGETQYF	NA	TRBV7-2	TRBJ2-5	NA
TGTGCCAGCAGTTGGTTTTACGTCCAGCCCCAGCATTTT	CASSWFYVQPQHF	once	TRBV6-6	TRBJ1-5	NA
TGTGCCAGCAGTGGTGTCCCTTCCCCCTTCCCGAACACTGAAGCTTTCTTT	CASSGVPSPFPNTEAFF	once	TRBV2	TRBJ1-1	NA
TGCGCCAGCAGTGTGGGGTCATATACGCAGTATTTT	CASSVGSYTQYF	NA	TRBV10-1	TRBJ2-3	NA
TGTGCCACCAGCAGTCTGCGGACTAATGAAAAACTGTTTTTT	CATSSLRTNEKLFF	NA	TRBV15	TRBJ1-4	NA
TGCGCCAGCAGTGAGTCCGGGACAGGGAGATCACCCCTCCACTTT	CASSESGTGRSPLHF	NA	TRBV10-1	TRBJ1-6	TRBD1
TGCAGCGTTGGACAGGGGGCTGGGGGCACTGAAGCTTTCTTT	CSVGQGAGGTEAFF	NA	TRBV29-1	TRBJ1-1	TRBD1